The rows below give T cell receptor beta chains drawn from one sample of a study of low-dose radiotherapy and immunotherapy resistance in tumors. TCRdb reprocessed the reads via MiXCR and lists one record per CDR3 protein. Seen here are around 76,000 distinct CDR3 sequences, around 31% observed once, and the top ten hold roughly 11%. The material was PBMCs, obtained before treatment. These receptors originate from a female donor with ovarian cancer. The CDR3 runs from the conserved cysteine through the conserved F or W. D genes are given only for firm matches. The size field is filled for only some rows; it gives once, few, many or a size class.

abundance: many
d_gene: NA
j_gene: TRBJ2-7
v_gene: TRBV2
CDR3nt: TGTGCCAGCAGACCCCGGCGAGGGTCCGACGAGCAGTACTTC
CDR3aa: CASRPRRGSDEQYF

abundance: many
d_gene: NA
j_gene: TRBJ2-6
v_gene: TRBV28
CDR3nt: TGTGCCAGCAAAGGCCAGGGTGTCAACGTCCTGACTTTC
CDR3aa: CASKGQGVNVLTF

abundance: NA
d_gene: NA
j_gene: TRBJ2-1
v_gene: TRBV20-1
CDR3nt: TGCAGTTCTACTGGTACAGGGAGCAATGAGCAGTTCTTC
CDR3aa: CSSTGTGSNEQFF

abundance: many
d_gene: NA
j_gene: TRBJ1-1
v_gene: TRBV9
CDR3nt: TGTGCCAGCAGCGCACTTCAGGGGTCGGGTGGAGCTTTCTTT
CDR3aa: CASSALQGSGGAFF

abundance: many
d_gene: NA
j_gene: TRBJ2-6
v_gene: TRBV29-1
CDR3nt: TGCAGCGTTGAAGGTCGGGACATCCGCTCTGGGGCCAACGTCCTGACTTTC
CDR3aa: CSVEGRDIRSGANVLTF

abundance: many
d_gene: NA
j_gene: TRBJ1-5
v_gene: TRBV7-9
CDR3nt: TGTGCCAGCAGCTTAGGTACAGGGAACGCGCGCAATCAGCCCCAGCATTTT
CDR3aa: CASSLGTGNARNQPQHF

abundance: many
d_gene: TRBD2
j_gene: TRBJ2-5
v_gene: TRBV18
CDR3nt: TGTGCCAGCACCCGGACTAGTCAAGAGACCCAGTACTTC
CDR3aa: CASTRTSQETQYF

abundance: few
d_gene: TRBD2
j_gene: TRBJ2-1
v_gene: TRBV7-2
CDR3nt: TGTGCCAGCAGCGAGCTACGGGGGGGATACAATGAGCAGTTCTTC
CDR3aa: CASSELRGGYNEQFF

abundance: many
d_gene: TRBD2
j_gene: TRBJ2-3
v_gene: TRBV30
CDR3nt: TGTGCCTGGAGTGTCCTTAGCGGGAGTCCCGCAGATACGCAGTATTTT
CDR3aa: CAWSVLSGSPADTQYF

abundance: NA
d_gene: NA
j_gene: TRBJ1-3
v_gene: TRBV6-7
CDR3nt: TGTGCCAGCAGTTACTCGATGTCAATGTTGGGGGGTGAGAGAAACACCATATATTTT
CDR3aa: CASSYSMSMLGGERNTIYF

abundance: NA
d_gene: NA
j_gene: TRBJ1-1
v_gene: TRBV5-1
CDR3nt: TGCGCCAGCAGCTGGCGGGGACAAACGAACACTGAAGCTTTCTTT
CDR3aa: CASSWRGQTNTEAFF

abundance: many
d_gene: TRBD1
j_gene: TRBJ1-3
v_gene: TRBV18
CDR3nt: TGTGCCAGCTCATCAGGGGGCCAGTCTGGAAACACCATATATTTT
CDR3aa: CASSSGGQSGNTIYF

abundance: once
d_gene: TRBD1
j_gene: TRBJ1-3
v_gene: TRBV6-2/TRBV6-3
CDR3nt: TGTGCCAGCAGTGCCACAGGGGGTCCAGGAAACACCATATATTTT
CDR3aa: CASSATGGPGNTIYF